This TCR beta chain was profiled in a study of breast tumors, draining lymph nodes, adjacent tissues. The study, taken as a whole, reports: Tumors had less TCR diversity than lymph nodes, more than nontumor tissue. Compared with basal-like, luminal-like tumors shared significantly more repertoire with nontumor tissue. Most tumor T cells seemingly derive from lymph node, then expand in tumor.

TCRdb analysed the multiplex PCR reads with MiXCR anew, one entry per CDR3 protein. This table holds 45,000 to 60,000 distinct CDR3 sequences, 23% found once. This clonotype was observed at least ten times. Its antigen is currently unknown. V lost 3 bases and J lost 5; bases outside the gene matches: 12. The CDR3 extends over 16 amino acids. CDR1 and CDR2 from the germline V gene are SNHLY and FYNNEI. This sequence joins TRBV2 and TRBJ2-5; 7 bases line up with TRBD2. The sample was breast tumor tissue. This clonotype was obtained from a female donor with breast cancer. Some clones in this sample may be carry-over from other donors' samples. CDR3: CASSDSLGTGRETQYF. The CDR3 nucleotides are TGTGCCAGCAGTGATTCTTTGGGAACCGGGAGGGAGACCCAGTACTTC.